The 11 T cell receptor beta chains below all came from one sample that was sequenced in a study of blood T cell repertoires in COVID-19. Assay used: immunoSEQ multiplex PCR; TCRdb lists only in-frame clones, some missing. The sample holds about 300,000 clones, about 89% seen once. The specimen was peripheral blood. The receptors stem from a woman aged 40 to 50 who had recovered from COVID-19.

The chain couples TRBV10-1 to TRBJ2-7; D gene unclear. CDR3 length: 13 residues. Germline V gene lookup returns CDR1 WNHNN and CDR2 SYGVQD (reference sequence). Trimming left V 2 bases short and J 6 bases short, with 11 bases between. CDR3 sequence: CASSEAVNREQYF. The CDR3 DNA reads as TGCGCCAGCAGTGAGGCAGTGAACCGCGAGCAGTACTTC.

The chain recombines TRBV7-8 with TRBJ1-5; D uncertain. Germline V gene lookup returns CDR1 SGHVS and CDR2 FQNEAQ. Trimming shortened V by 4 bases and J by 0 bases, and 16 bases separated the two germline ends. The CDR3 totals 17 residues. CDR3 nucleotides: TGTGCCAGCAGCTCAAAAGGGAGATTTTATAGCAATCAGCCCCAGCATTTT. It is translated as CASSSKGRFYSNQPQHF.

This clone has only one observation. The rearrangement uses TRBV12-5 and TRBJ1-1; D may be TRBD1 (5 bases). Germline V gives CDR1 LGHNT, CDR2 FRNRAP. Trimming cost V 6 bases and J 0 bases, with 11 bases left between them. The CDR3 covers 14 residues. CDR3 in DNA: TGTGCTAGTGGAGCCGGGGGAGTGAACACTGAAGCTTTCTTT. Translating it yields CASGAGGVNTEAFF.

J is TRBJ1-4 and V is TRBV5-6; maybe TRBD1 (6 bases). Per the germline V gene, CDR1 is SGHDT and CDR2 is YYEEEE. The V end lost 0 bases, the J end lost 7 bases, and 25 bases lay between the germline ends. The CDR3 is 19 residues long. For the CDR3, the DNA is TGTGCCAGCAGCTTGGTTTCGGGACACTCGCTCTCTCTTTCTGAAAAACTGTTTTTT. Its translation: CASSLVSGHSLSLSEKLFF.

The count of this clone is one. The chain joins TRBV1 to TRBJ2-5; the table's TRBD2 call for D was not verified on the DNA. TRBV1 is designated a pseudogene. The CDR3 is 21 residues long. The CDR3 here is CTSISDATRTSGGQYQETQYF. The CDR3 region has the DNA TGCACCAGCATCTCCGACGCTACCCGGACTAGCGGGGGCCAGTACCAAGAGACCCAGTACTTC.

V and J are TRBV6-6 and TRBJ1-5; D is unresolved. Trimming removed 2 bases from V and 4 bases from J, with 3 bases in between. Germline-derived CDR1 and CDR2 are MNHNY and SVGAGI (reference sequence). The CDR3 extends over 12 amino acids. In DNA, the CDR3 is TGTGCCAGCAGTTACGAGAATCAGCCCCAGCATTTT. Translating it yields CASSYENQPQHF.

The rearrangement joins TRBV11-2 to TRBJ1-1; D perhaps matches TRBD1 (5 bases). Per germline, CDR1 SGHAT and CDR2 FQNNGV. The CDR3 is 14 amino acids. The V and J ends lost 1 base and 3 bases respectively, with 9 bases between them. The CDR3 protein is CASSLAGGDTEAFF. The DNA for the CDR3 is TGTGCCAGCAGCTTAGCGGGGGGAGACACTGAAGCTTTCTTT.

The rearrangement links TRBV9 to TRBJ2-3, with TRBD1 identical over 7 bases. Germline loops: CDR1 SGDLS, CDR2 YYNGEE. The CDR3 length is 17 residues. V lost 4 bases to trimming and J lost 5 bases; unmatched junction nucleotides: 16. The CDR3 region is CASSSHPRQGRGDTQYF. CDR3 in DNA: TGTGCCAGCAGCTCCCACCCCCGACAGGGCCGTGGAGATACGCAGTATTTT.

The gene calls are TRBV5-1 and TRBJ2-2; 8 nucleotides line up with TRBD2. The CDR3 sequence is 16 residues long. Trimming took 2 bases from V and 2 from J; bases not matched to a gene: 5. Looked up from germline, CDR1 is SGHRS and CDR2 is YFSETQ. CDR3 sequence (DNA): TGCGCCAGCAGCTTTGGGAGCGGGGGAAACACCGGGGAGCTGTTTTTT. Encoded protein: CASSFGSGGNTGELFF.

The chain uses TRBV7-9 and TRBJ1-6; 8 bases agree with TRBD1. The CDR3 spans 16 residues. Germline assignment: CDR1 SEHNR and CDR2 FQNEAQ (reference sequence). V lost 5 bases, J lost 0 bases, and 3 bases stayed unmatched. Here the CDR3 DNA reads TGTGCCAGCAGCCATGGACAGGGCTCCTATAATTCACCCCTCCACTTT. It encodes CASSHGQGSYNSPLHF.

The chain couples TRBV4-1 to TRBJ2-7, with D possibly matching TRBD2 (5 bases). The germline V and J ends were trimmed by 4 bases and 3 bases, with 13 bases remaining between them. Germline assignment: CDR1 MGHRA and CDR2 YSYEKL. This CDR3 is 14 amino acids long. CDR3: CASSLRDTYYEQYF. The CDR3 DNA is TGCGCCAGCAGCCTCCGGGATACATACTACGAGCAGTACTTC.